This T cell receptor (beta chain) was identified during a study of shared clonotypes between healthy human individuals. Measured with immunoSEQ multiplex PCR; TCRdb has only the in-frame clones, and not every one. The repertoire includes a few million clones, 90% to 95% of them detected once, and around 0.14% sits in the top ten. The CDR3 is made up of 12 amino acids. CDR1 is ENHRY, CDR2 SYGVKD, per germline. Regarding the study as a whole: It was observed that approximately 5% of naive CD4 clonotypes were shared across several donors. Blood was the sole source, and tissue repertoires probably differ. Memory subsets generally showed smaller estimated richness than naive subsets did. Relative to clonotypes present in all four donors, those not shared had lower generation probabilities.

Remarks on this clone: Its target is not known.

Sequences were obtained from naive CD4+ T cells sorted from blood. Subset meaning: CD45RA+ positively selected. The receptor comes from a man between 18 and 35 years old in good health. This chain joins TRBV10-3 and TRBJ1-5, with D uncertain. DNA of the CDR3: TGTGGTGTCGGCTCTAGCAATCAGCCCCAGCATTTT. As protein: CGVGSSNQPQHF.